This TCR beta chain was captured by sequencing in a study of T cell responses to AZD1222 COVID-19 vaccine. The study, taken as a whole, reports: Repertoires were sampled only after the peak T cell response. Females outnumbered males among donors, who were mostly white British; clonal diversity was possibly underestimated. The study found vaccine-associated CD4 TCRs spanning spike, dominant at 160-218 and 743-854.

CDR3 length: 13 amino acids. V lost 4 bases, J lost 6 bases, and 12 bases lay in between. Germline values: CDR1 LNHDA, CDR2 SQIVND (reference sequence). As to this clone: Its target is unknown.

TCRdb keeps only in-frame clones here, not all; method: immunoSEQ multiplex PCR. The repertoire holds approximately 150,000 clones, with 85% to 95% as singletons. The receptor's source is an adult in good health. The chain combines TRBV19 with TRBJ2-5; TRBD1 or TRBD2 may be the D gene (5 bases each). The sample consisted of peripheral blood, taken on day 0 of AZD1222 vaccination. Here the CDR3 reads CASSRDDRKTQYF. CDR3 DNA: TGTGCCAGTAGTAGGGACGATCGGAAGACCCAGTACTTC.